One sample yielded the 17 T cell receptor beta chains listed below, sequenced in a study of T cells after posttransplantation cyclophosphamide. Data came from immunoSEQ multiplex PCR; TCRdb stores just in-frame clones and leaves some out. This repertoire holds 40,000 to 60,000 clones, and none appear only once. Material: PBMCs. The origin of the receptors is a man aged 40-55 years in good health, CMV-negative, and a related stem cell transplant donor.

This clone was detected ten times or more. The chain is built from TRBV30 and TRBJ2-1; 13 nucleotides agree with TRBD2. V gave up 0 bases and J gave up 14 bases; unmatched junction bases: 13. CDR3 length equals 16 residues. CDR1 GTSNPN and CDR2 SVGIG come from the germline V gene (reference sequence). This CDR3 reads CAWSVVGLAGVPPEFF. The CDR3 coding sequence is TGTGCCTGGAGTGTTGTTGGACTAGCGGGAGTCCCCCCCGAGTTCTTC.

The sample holds many counts of this clone. The chain uses TRBV30 and TRBJ2-5, with TRBD1 identical over 10 bases. This CDR3 has 15 residues. Losses at the gene ends were 2 bases for V and 4 bases for J; bases not matched to a gene: 7. Germline V gene sequence: CDR1 GTSNPN, CDR2 SVGIG (reference sequence). CDR3 bases: TGTGCCTGGAGTCTCCCGACAGGGGGCGGAGAGACCCAGTACTTC. Protein sequence: CAWSLPTGGGETQYF.

This clone appeared many times. The chain has TRBV28 and TRBJ1-4, with no clear D. The germline CDR1 and CDR2 sequences are MDHEN and SYDVKM. V was cut by 11 bases and J by 4 bases, with 17 bases left in between. The CDR3 contains 14 residues. CDR3 protein: CASRPPEYNEKLFF. The CDR3 DNA is TGTGCCTCTCGACCGCCGGAGTATAATGAAAAACTGTTTTTT.

This clone was seen at least ten times. The V and J genes are TRBV6-5 and TRBJ2-1; weak D call: TRBD2 (6 bases). The CDR3 sequence is 14 residues long. Germline lookup yields CDR1 MNHEY and CDR2 SVGAGI. V lost 2 bases and J 6 bases, leaving 11 bases between the germline ends. The CDR3 bases are TGTGCCAGCAGTTACGGGGGGAGTTTCAATGAGCAGTTCTTC. It codes for CASSYGGSFNEQFF.

The sample holds many counts of this clone. This rearrangement joins TRBV7-3 to TRBJ1-1, with 8 bases that match TRBD1. The CDR3 loop spans 13 amino acids. Germline values: CDR1 SGHTA, CDR2 FQGTGA. J was trimmed by 10 bases and V by 5 bases; bases with no gene match: 9. In DNA form, the CDR3 reads TGTGCCAGCAGCGAAGGACAGGGATTTTCAGCTTTCTTT. Translating it yields CASSEGQGFSAFF.

This clone was counted many times. The chain couples TRBV27 to TRBJ1-2; no reliable D call. Germline values: CDR1 MNHEY, CDR2 SMNVEV (reference sequence). With 2 bases removed from V and 1 base from J, the gap between germline ends came to 8 bases. The CDR3 has 14 residues. The chain's CDR3 is CASSLGRRNYGYTF. The CDR3 bases are TGTGCCAGCAGTTTAGGCAGGCGTAACTATGGCTACACCTTC.

This clone was seen repeatedly, ten times or more. V and J are TRBV19 and TRBJ2-7, with TRBD2 matching 11 bases. This CDR3 has 16 amino acids. V was clipped by 6 bases and J by 5 bases; unmatched bases: 12. Germline-derived CDR1 and CDR2 are LNHDA and SQIVND (reference sequence). CDR3 DNA sequence: TGTGCCAGTAGGAGACAGGGCCTAGCGGGAGGCCACGAGCAGTACTTC. The encoded protein is CASRRQGLAGGHEQYF.

This clone was seen at least ten times. This chain joins TRBV30 and TRBJ2-7; tentatively, D is TRBD2 (7 bases). V was pared by 5 bases and J by 7 bases, with 21 bases between. The CDR3 totals 14 residues. Germline CDR1 reads GTSNPN; CDR2 reads SVGIG (reference sequence). The CDR3 sequence: CAWEGGDTTGEQYF. In DNA form, the CDR3 reads TGTGCCTGGGAGGGAGGGGACACTACTGGGGAGCAGTACTTC.

In this sample, this clone turned up a few times. This chain uses TRBV14 with TRBJ2-5, with a tentative D call TRBD2 (6 bases). V was pared by 3 bases and J by 4 bases, with 18 bases between. This CDR3 region has 16 residues. The V gene's germline CDR1 is SGHDN and CDR2 FVKESK. CDR3 nucleotide sequence: TGTGCCAGCAGCCAGGCGGGGCACTGGGGTTTAGAGACCCAGTACTTC. Translation: CASSQAGHWGLETQYF.

This clone was observed many times. The CDR3 nucleotides read TGTGCCAGCAGTACCCCTTCCCCTGACAGGGGATCCCGGATCCCCTATGGCTACACCTTC. It specifies CASSTPSPDRGSRIPYGYTF. The rearrangement uses TRBV27 and TRBJ1-2; the match to TRBD1 covers 8 bases. From germline, CDR1 is MNHEY and CDR2 SMNVEV (reference sequence). This CDR3 contains 20 residues. J gave up 4 bases and V 5 bases, and 24 bases lay outside the gene matches.

This clone was counted ten times or more. This chain joins TRBV14 and TRBJ1-2, with TRBD1 matching over 10 bases. Germline values: CDR1 SGHDN, CDR2 FVKESK. With V trimmed by 1 base and J by 5 bases, 7 bases remained unmatched. The CDR3 loop spans 16 amino acids. The CDR3, as DNA: TGTGCCAGCAGCCAAGGCCGGACAGGGGGTCGGTATGGCTACACCTTC. It codes for CASSQGRTGGRYGYTF.

Ten or more counts support this clone. The V call is TRBV5-1, the J call TRBJ2-7; the D gene is possibly TRBD1 (5 bases). This CDR3 is built from 13 residues. The V end lost 5 bases, the J end lost 5 bases, and 14 bases lay between the germline ends. Germline CDR1 and CDR2: SGHRS and YFSETQ. The CDR3 nucleotides are TGCGCCAGCAGGGGTCAGGGTCAGGACGAGCAGTACTTC. Protein sequence: CASRGQGQDEQYF.

This clone was recorded many times. The chain is built from TRBV4-1 and TRBJ1-2; D is unresolved. Germline V gene data show CDR1 as MGHRA and CDR2 as YSYEKL. This CDR3 is 15 amino acids long. Between the trimmed V and J ends, which lost 4 bases and 5 bases, there was a span of 17 bases. This chain's CDR3 is CASSPREGGGYGYTF. The CDR3 DNA reads TGCGCCAGCAGCCCGAGGGAGGGCGGAGGGTATGGCTACACCTTC.

This clone was observed at least ten times. The rearrangement joins TRBV6-5 to TRBJ2-7; 8 bases fit TRBD1. The germline V gene encodes CDR1 MNHEY and CDR2 SVGAGI. This CDR3 is 15 amino acids long. Trimming removed 6 bases from V and 4 bases from J; junction bases left unmatched: 11. The CDR3 DNA sequence: TGTGCCAGCAGAGGGGGCGCAGGGGGCATTTACGAGCAGTACTTC. It specifies CASRGGAGGIYEQYF.

This clone has at least ten counts. The chain is built from TRBV18 and TRBJ2-1, with D possibly TRBD1 on 7 matching bases. V dropped 5 bases and J dropped 4 bases, with 18 bases sitting between them. Germline lookup yields CDR1 KGHSH and CDR2 LQKENI. This CDR3 comprises 16 residues. This CDR3 is CASSSSGGGWYNEQFF. The CDR3 bases are TGTGCCAGCTCATCATCAGGGGGAGGTTGGTACAATGAGCAGTTCTTC.

This clone has ten or more counts. V usage is TRBV5-1 and J usage is TRBJ2-5; 8 bases are shared with TRBD1. J lost 5 bases, V lost 4 bases, and 4 bases had no gene match. This CDR3 is built from 13 residues. The germline gives CDR1 SGHRS, CDR2 YFSETQ. The CDR3 coding sequence is TGCGCCAGCAGCATTGGACAGGGTGAGACCCAGTACTTC. This translates into CASSIGQGETQYF.

This clone was seen many times. The J gene is TRBJ2-1, the V gene TRBV7-2; TRBD2 agrees at 10 bases. The germline gives CDR1 SGHTA, CDR2 FQGNSA. The CDR3 sequence is 16 residues long. After removal of 5 bases from V and 2 bases from J, the junction contained 6 bases not matched to a gene. Written as DNA, the CDR3 is TGTGCCAGCAGCGTCGGGACTAGCGAAGCCTACAATGAGCAGTTCTTC. Protein sequence: CASSVGTSEAYNEQFF.